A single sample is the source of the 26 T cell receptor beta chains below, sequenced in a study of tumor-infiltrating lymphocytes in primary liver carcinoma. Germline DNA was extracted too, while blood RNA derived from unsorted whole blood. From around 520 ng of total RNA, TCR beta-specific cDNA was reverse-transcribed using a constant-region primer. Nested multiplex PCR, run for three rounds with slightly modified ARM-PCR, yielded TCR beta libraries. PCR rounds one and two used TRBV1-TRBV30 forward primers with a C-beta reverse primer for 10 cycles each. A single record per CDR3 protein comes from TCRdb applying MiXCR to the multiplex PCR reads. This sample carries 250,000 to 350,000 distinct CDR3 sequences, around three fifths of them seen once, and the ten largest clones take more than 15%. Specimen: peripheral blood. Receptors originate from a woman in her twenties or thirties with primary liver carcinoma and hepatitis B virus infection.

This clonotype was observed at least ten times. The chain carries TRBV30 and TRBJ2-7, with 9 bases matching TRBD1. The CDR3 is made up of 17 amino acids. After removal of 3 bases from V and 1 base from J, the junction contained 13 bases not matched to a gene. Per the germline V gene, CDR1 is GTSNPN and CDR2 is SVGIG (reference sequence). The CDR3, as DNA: TGTGCCTGGAGCTCGACCCTCGTCGGGACAGGGTCCTACGAGCAGTACTTC. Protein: CAWSSTLVGTGSYEQYF.

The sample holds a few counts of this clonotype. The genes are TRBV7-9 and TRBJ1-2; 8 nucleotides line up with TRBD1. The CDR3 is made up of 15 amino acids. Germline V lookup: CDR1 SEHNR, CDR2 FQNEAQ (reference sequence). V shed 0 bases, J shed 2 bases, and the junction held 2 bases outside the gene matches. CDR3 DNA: TGTGCCAGCAGCTTAGCGCAGGGGGCGAACTATGGCTACACCTTC. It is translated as CASSLAQGANYGYTF.

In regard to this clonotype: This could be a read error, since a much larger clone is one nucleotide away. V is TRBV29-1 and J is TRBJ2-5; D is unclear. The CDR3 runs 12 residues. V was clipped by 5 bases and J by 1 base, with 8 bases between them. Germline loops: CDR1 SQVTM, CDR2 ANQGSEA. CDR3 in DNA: TGCAGCGTTAGTTCTAGCCAAGAGACCCAGTACTTC. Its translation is CSVSSSQETQYF.

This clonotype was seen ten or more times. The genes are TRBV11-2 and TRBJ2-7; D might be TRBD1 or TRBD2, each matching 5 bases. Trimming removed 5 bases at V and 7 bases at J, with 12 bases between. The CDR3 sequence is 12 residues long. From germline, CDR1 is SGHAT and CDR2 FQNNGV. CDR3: CASSQGTSEQYF. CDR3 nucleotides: TGTGCCAGCAGCCAAGGGACCAGTGAGCAGTACTTC.

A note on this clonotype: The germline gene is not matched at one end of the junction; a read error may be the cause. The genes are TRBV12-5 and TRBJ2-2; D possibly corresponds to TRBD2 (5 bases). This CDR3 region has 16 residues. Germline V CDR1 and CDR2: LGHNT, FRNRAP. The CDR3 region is CVSGPSRWEHTGELFF. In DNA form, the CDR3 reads TGTGTTAGTGGTCCCTCCCGGTGGGAGCACACCGGGGAGCTATTTTTT. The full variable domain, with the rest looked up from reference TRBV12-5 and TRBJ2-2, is DARVTQTPRHKVTEMGQEVTMRCQPILGHNTVFWYRQTMMQGLELLAYFRNRAPLDDSGMPKDRFSAEMPDATLATLKIQPSEPRDSAVYFCVSGPSRWEHTGELFFGEGSRLTVL.

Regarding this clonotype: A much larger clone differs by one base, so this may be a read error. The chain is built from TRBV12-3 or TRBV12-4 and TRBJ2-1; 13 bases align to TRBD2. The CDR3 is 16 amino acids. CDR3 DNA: TGTGCCAGCAGTTCGCGGACTAGCGGGAGTTTCGATGAGCAGTTGTTC. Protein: CASSSRTSGSFDEQLF.

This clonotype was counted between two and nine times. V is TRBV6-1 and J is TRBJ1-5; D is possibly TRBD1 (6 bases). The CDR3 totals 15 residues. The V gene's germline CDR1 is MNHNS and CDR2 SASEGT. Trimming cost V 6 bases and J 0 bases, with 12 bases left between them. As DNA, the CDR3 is TGTGCCAGCAGGAGGGGGGCGGATAGCAATCAGCCCCAGCATTTT. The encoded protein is CASRRGADSNQPQHF.

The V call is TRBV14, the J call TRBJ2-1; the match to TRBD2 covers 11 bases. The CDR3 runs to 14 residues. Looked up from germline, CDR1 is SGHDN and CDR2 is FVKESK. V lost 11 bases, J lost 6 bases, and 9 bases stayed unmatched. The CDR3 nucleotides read TGTGCCGGCGCCGAGACTAGCGGGATCAATGAGCAGTTCTTC. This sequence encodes CAGAETSGINEQFF. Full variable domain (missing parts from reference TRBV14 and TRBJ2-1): EAGVTQFPSHSVIEKGQTVTLRCDPISGHDNLYWYRRVMGKEIKFLLHFVKESKQDESGMPNNRFLAERTGGTYSTLKVQPAELEDSGVYFCAGAETSGINEQFFGPGTRLTVL.

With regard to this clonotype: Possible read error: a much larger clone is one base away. CDR3 DNA: TGTGCCAGCAGCCCCCGGACGGGAAGCACAGATACGCTGTATTTT. It is translated as CASSPRTGSTDTLYF. The chain recombines TRBV12-3 or TRBV12-4 with TRBJ2-3, with D maybe TRBD2 (5 bases). CDR3 length: 15 residues.

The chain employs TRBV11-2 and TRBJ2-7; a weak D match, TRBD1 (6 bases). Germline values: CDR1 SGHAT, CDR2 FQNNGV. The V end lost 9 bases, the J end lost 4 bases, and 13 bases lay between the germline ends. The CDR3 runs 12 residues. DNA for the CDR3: TGTGCCAGGAGCATACAGGGTTACGAGCAGTACTTC. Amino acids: CARSIQGYEQYF.

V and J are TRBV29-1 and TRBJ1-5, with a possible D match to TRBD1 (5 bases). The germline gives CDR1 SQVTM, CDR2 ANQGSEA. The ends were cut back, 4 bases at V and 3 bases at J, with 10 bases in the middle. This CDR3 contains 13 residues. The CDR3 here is CSVGDYTNQPQHF. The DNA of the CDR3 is TGCAGCGTTGGGGACTACACCAATCAGCCCCAGCATTTT.

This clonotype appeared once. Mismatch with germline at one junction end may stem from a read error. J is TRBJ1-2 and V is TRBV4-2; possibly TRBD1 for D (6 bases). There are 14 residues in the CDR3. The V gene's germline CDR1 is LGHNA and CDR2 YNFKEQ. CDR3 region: CVSRQFGEGGDYTF. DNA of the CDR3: TGTGTCAGCCGTCAATTCGGGGAAGGGGGAGACTACACCTTC.

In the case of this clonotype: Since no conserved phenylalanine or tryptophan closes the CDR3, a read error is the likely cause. The CDR3 nucleotides are TGTGCCAGCACCCGCGTGGGCGGGAGCCAAGACGAGCAGTACATC. It is translated as CASTRVGGSQDEQYI. J is TRBJ2-7 and V is TRBV6-2 or TRBV6-3; the match to TRBD2 covers 7 bases. Trimming at V came to 7 bases and at J to 5 bases, leaving 14 bases not matched to a gene. This CDR3 has 15 amino acids. Germline CDR1 reads MNHEY; CDR2 reads SVGEGT.

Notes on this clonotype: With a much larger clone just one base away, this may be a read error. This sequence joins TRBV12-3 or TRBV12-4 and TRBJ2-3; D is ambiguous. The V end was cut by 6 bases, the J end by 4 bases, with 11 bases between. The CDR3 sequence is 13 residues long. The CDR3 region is CASSQLRADTQYF. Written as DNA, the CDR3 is TGTGCCAGCAGCCAACTTAGGGCAGATACGCAGTATTTT.

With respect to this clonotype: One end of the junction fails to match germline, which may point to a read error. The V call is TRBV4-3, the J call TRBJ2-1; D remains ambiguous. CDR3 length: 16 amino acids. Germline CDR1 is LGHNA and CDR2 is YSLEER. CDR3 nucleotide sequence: TGCGCCAGCAGCCAAGGAGGTATCGCGCTAGGGAATGAGCACTTCTTC. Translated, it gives CASSQGGIALGNEHFF.

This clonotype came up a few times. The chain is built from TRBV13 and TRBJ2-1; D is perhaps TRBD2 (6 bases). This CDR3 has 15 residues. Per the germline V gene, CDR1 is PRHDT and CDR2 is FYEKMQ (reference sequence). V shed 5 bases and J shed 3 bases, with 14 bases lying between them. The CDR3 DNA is TGTGCCAGCAGCCTCTCGAGCGGGCACTACAATGAGCAGTTCTTC. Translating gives CASSLSSGHYNEQFF.

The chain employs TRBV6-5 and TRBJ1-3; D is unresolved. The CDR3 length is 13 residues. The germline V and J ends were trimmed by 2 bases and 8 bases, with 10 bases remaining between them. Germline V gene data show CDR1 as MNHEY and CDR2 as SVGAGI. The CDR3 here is CASSYQVGDTIYF. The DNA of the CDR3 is TGTGCCAGCAGTTACCAAGTCGGGGACACCATATATTTT.

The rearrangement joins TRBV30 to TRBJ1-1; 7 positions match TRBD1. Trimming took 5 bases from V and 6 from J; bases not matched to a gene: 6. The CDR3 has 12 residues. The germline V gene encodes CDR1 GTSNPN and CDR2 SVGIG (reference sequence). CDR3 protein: CAWGGTESEAFF. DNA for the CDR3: TGTGCCTGGGGGGGGACAGAATCTGAAGCTTTCTTT.

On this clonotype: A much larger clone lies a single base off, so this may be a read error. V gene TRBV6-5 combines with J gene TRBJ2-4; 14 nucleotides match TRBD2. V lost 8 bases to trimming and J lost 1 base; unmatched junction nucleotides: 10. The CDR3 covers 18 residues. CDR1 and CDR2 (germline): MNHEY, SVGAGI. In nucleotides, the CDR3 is TGTGCCAGCTGTACGACTAGCGGGAGGGCCACGGCCAAAAACATTCAGTACTTC. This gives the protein CASCTTSGRATAKNIQYF.

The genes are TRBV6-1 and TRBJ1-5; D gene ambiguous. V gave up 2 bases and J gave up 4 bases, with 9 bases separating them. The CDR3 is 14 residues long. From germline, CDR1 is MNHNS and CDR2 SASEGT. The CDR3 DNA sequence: TGTGCCAGCAGTGAACGAGGTCAGAATCAGCCCCAGCATTTT. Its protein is CASSERGQNQPQHF.

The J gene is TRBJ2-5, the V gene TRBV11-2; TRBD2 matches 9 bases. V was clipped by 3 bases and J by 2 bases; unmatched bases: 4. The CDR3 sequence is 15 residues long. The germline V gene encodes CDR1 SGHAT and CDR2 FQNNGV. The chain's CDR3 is CASSLSSGVQETQYF. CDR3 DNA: TGTGCCAGCAGCTTGTCTAGCGGGGTGCAAGAGACCCAGTACTTC.

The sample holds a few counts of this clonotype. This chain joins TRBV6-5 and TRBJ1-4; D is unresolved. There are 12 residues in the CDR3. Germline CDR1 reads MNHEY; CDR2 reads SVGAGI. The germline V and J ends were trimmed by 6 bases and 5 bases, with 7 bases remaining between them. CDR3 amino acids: CASRRINEKLFF. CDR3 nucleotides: TGTGCCAGCAGACGGATAAATGAAAAACTGTTTTTT.

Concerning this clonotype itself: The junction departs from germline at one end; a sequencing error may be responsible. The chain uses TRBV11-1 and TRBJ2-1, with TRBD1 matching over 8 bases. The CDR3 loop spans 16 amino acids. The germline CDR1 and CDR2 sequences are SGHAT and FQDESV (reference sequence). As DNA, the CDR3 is TGTGCTAGCAGCCCCCAGACAGGGGAGATCTACGATGAGCAGTTCTTC. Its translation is CASSPQTGEIYDEQFF.

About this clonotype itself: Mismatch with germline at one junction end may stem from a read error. CDR3 sequence: CANSQDPTGATDTQYF. The CDR3 DNA is TGCGCCAACAGCCAAGATCCGACAGGGGCGACAGATACTCAGTATTTT. The chain joins TRBV4-1 to TRBJ2-3; 8 nucleotides match TRBD1. The CDR3 has 16 residues. Germline V gives CDR1 MGHRA, CDR2 YSYEKL.

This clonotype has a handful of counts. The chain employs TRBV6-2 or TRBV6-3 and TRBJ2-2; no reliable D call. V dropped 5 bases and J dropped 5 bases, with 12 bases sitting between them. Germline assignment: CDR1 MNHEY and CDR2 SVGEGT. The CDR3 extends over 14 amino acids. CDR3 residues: CASSKNLGTGELFF. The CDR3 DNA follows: TGTGCCAGCAGTAAGAACTTGGGGACCGGGGAGCTGTTTTTT.

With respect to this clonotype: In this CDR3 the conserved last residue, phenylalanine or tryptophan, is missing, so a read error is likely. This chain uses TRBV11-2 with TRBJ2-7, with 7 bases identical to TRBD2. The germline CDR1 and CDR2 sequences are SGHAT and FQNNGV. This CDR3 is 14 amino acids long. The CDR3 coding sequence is TGTGCCAGTAGCTTAGGCGGGGGATCGTACGAGCAGTACTTG. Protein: CASSLGGGSYEQYL.